The 21 T cell receptor beta chains listed next were all sequenced from one sample in a study of blood T cells in healthy people across ages. Combining a sample-barcoded 5' primer with a J-beta primer mix, a second PCR ran for roughly 7 to 11 cycles. TCRdb itself ran the 5' RACE reads through MiXCR, one entry per CDR3 protein. The sample includes some 1.5 million distinct CDR3 sequences, approximately 30% of them seen just once. The specimen was blood. Receptor source: a woman aged 30 to 39 in good health.

Only a few counts were recorded for this clonotype. The chain combines TRBV12-3 or TRBV12-4 with TRBJ1-1; TRBD1 might be the D (5 bases). Trimming shortened V by 3 bases and J by 1 base, and 15 bases separated the two germline ends. This CDR3 is 16 amino acids long. The CDR3 loop reads CASSFGPGRRNTEAFF. DNA for the CDR3: TGTGCCAGCAGTTTTGGACCGGGACGGCGGAACACTGAAGCTTTCTTT.

This chain uses TRBV9 with TRBJ2-5; 13 bases agree with TRBD2. The germline V gene encodes CDR1 SGDLS and CDR2 YYNGEE. The CDR3 covers 15 residues. V was pared by 4 bases and J by 11 bases, with 11 bases of the junction left unmatched. The DNA of the CDR3 is TGTGCCAGCAGCCCGAGACTAGCGGGGGGAGAAGAGCAGTACTTC. It codes for CASSPRLAGGEEQYF.

V usage is TRBV6-2 or TRBV6-3 and J usage is TRBJ2-7; 10 bases map to TRBD1. The CDR3 runs 16 residues. From germline, CDR1 is MNHEY and CDR2 SVGEGT. V shed 4 bases, J shed 2 bases, and the junction held 8 bases outside the gene matches. The CDR3 DNA sequence: TGTGCCAGCAGTTTCCCCCGGGACAGGGGCACCTACGAGCAGTACTTC. Translating gives CASSFPRDRGTYEQYF.

This clonotype has a count of ten or more. The gene calls are TRBV6-1 and TRBJ1-2; D not certain. The germline gives CDR1 MNHNS, CDR2 SASEGT. The CDR3 totals 13 residues. The V and J ends lost 0 bases and 2 bases respectively, with 4 bases between them. CDR3 amino acids: CASSEALNYGYTF. DNA of the CDR3: TGTGCCAGCAGTGAAGCGCTCAACTATGGCTACACCTTC.

V gene TRBV4-3 combines with J gene TRBJ2-1, with D hard to call. Germline V lookup: CDR1 LGHNA, CDR2 YSLEER. The CDR3 loop spans 13 amino acids. V gave up 1 base and J gave up 8 bases, with 9 bases separating them. The CDR3 spells CASSQGRLDEQFF. CDR3 sequence (DNA): TGCGCCAGCAGCCAAGGAAGACTGGATGAGCAGTTCTTC.

This clonotype has just a few counts. The rearrangement joins TRBV24-1 to TRBJ2-6; D call uncertain. Trimming took off 2 bases at V and 4 bases at J, with 8 bases between the two ends. Germline CDR1 KGHDR, CDR2 SFDVKD. The CDR3 totals 15 residues. CDR3 amino acids: CATSDSGYGANVLTF. The CDR3 coding sequence is TGTGCCACCAGTGATTCCGGATACGGGGCCAACGTCCTGACTTTC.

This clonotype was seen a few times. V is TRBV25-1 and J is TRBJ1-5, with a tentative D call TRBD1 (5 bases). Germline V gives CDR1 MGHDK, CDR2 SYGVNS. This CDR3 contains 15 residues. Trimming pared 1 base from V and 6 bases from J, leaving 13 bases between. The CDR3 DNA reads TGTGCCAGCAGTGAATCCGGGACGTCTAGTCAGCCCCAGCATTTT. Its translation is CASSESGTSSQPQHF.

CDR3 sequence: CSARDEAVQNQPQHF. The CDR3 DNA follows: TGCAGTGCTAGAGATGAGGCAGTTCAGAATCAGCCCCAGCATTTT. This chain joins TRBV20-1 and TRBJ1-5, with no clear D. The CDR3 spans 15 residues. Trimming shortened V by 0 bases and J by 4 bases, and 13 bases separated the two germline ends. Germline V gene sequence: CDR1 DFQATT, CDR2 SNEGSKA (reference sequence).

Remarks on this clonotype: A junction boundary mismatches the germline segment, possibly from a read error. The chain uses TRBV5-1 and TRBJ2-5; 8 bases align to TRBD1. Per the germline V gene, CDR1 is SGHRS and CDR2 is YFSETQ. The CDR3 spans 15 residues. DNA for the CDR3: TGCACCAGCTCCGCGGACAGGGTCGGCCAAGAGACCCAGTACTTC. It yields the protein CTSSADRVGQETQYF.

A few counts support this clonotype. The V and J genes are TRBV5-1 and TRBJ1-1; the D gene is possibly TRBD1 (6 bases). V lost 3 bases, J lost 3 bases, and 12 bases lay in between. The CDR3 length is 14 residues. Per germline, CDR1 SGHRS and CDR2 YFSETQ. CDR3 DNA: TGCGCCAGCAGCTCCCAACAGGGAGACACTGAAGCTTTCTTT. The encoded protein is CASSSQQGDTEAFF.

This clonotype has a handful of counts. The V call is TRBV5-5, the J call TRBJ1-6, with 10 bases that match TRBD1. Germline V lookup: CDR1 SGHKS, CDR2 YYEKEE (reference sequence). With 3 bases clipped from V and 9 bases from J, the junction kept 9 bases outside the gene matches. The CDR3 is made up of 16 amino acids. The DNA for the CDR3 is TGTGCCAGCAGCTCCGAGGACAGGGGGTACAGTTCACCCCTCCACTTT. Translated, it gives CASSSEDRGYSSPLHF.

Only a few counts were recorded for this clonotype. The chain has TRBV5-5 and TRBJ2-5; 9 nucleotides agree with TRBD1. The germline gives CDR1 SGHKS, CDR2 YYEKEE (reference sequence). J gave up 2 bases and V 2 bases, and 4 bases lay outside the gene matches. The CDR3 extends over 15 amino acids. The CDR3: CASSFDRGWQETQYF. In nucleotides, the CDR3 is TGTGCCAGCAGCTTCGACAGGGGGTGGCAAGAGACCCAGTACTTC.

In this sample, this clonotype turned up a few times. The chain is built from TRBV27 and TRBJ2-1; D remains unclear. Germline CDR1 is MNHEY and CDR2 is SMNVEV (reference sequence). The length of the CDR3 is 9 residues. Trimming took off 4 bases at V and 12 bases at J, with 4 bases between the two ends. The CDR3 nucleotides read TGTGCCAGCAGTTATGGGCAGTTCTTC. Its protein product is CASSYGQFF.

The V call is TRBV6-6, the J call TRBJ2-7; 7 bases agree with TRBD1. The V gene's germline CDR1 is MNHNY and CDR2 SVGAGI (reference sequence). The CDR3 is 15 residues long. The V gene end was trimmed by 6 bases and the J gene end by 3 bases; junction bases not matched to a gene: 11. CDR3 protein: CASSMGGTALYEQYF. Written as DNA, the CDR3 is TGTGCCAGCAGCATGGGTGGGACAGCCCTCTACGAGCAGTACTTC.

The rearrangement links TRBV7-2 to TRBJ2-1; TRBD2 matches 11 bases. The CDR3 loop spans 13 amino acids. Germline lookup yields CDR1 SGHTA and CDR2 FQGNSA. The J segment lost 15 bases and the V segment lost 3 bases, leaving 7 bases of the junction unmatched. CDR3 residues: CASSFRLAGSRFF. CDR3 DNA sequence: TGTGCCAGCAGCTTCCGACTAGCGGGATCCCGGTTCTTC.

Remarks on this clonotype: A read error is possible here, since a much larger clone lies one base away. The rearrangement uses TRBV7-9 and TRBJ2-4, with 8 nucleotides matching TRBD1. Per the germline V gene, CDR1 is SEHNR and CDR2 is FQNEAQ (reference sequence). V lost 3 bases, J lost 13 bases, and 8 bases stayed unmatched. The CDR3 spans 13 residues. In DNA, the CDR3 is TGTGCCAGCAGCTTCGACAGGGGCCATGAGCAGTACTTC. Amino acid sequence: CASSFDRGHEQYF.

This clonotype has at least ten counts. This chain connects TRBV6-2 or TRBV6-3 to TRBJ2-7; the D gene is possibly TRBD1 (6 bases). V shed 6 bases and J shed 1 base, with 13 bases lying between them. Germline-derived CDR1 and CDR2 are MNHEY and SVGEGT. This CDR3 region has 14 residues. This CDR3 reads CASSYTGTSYEQYF. The CDR3 DNA reads TGTGCCAGCAGCTATACAGGGACGTCCTACGAGCAGTACTTC.

The chain is built from TRBV4-1 and TRBJ2-3; 10 bases match TRBD1. Trimming took 0 bases from V and 6 from J; bases not matched to a gene: 3. Looked up from germline, CDR1 is MGHRA and CDR2 is YSYEKL. The CDR3 has 15 amino acids. For the CDR3, the DNA is TGCGCCAGCAGCCAAGACGGACAGGGGGACGATACGCAGTATTTT. Translated, it gives CASSQDGQGDDTQYF.

This clonotype was counted between two and nine times. CDR3 region: CASSLGGTGAGPLHF. DNA of the CDR3: TGTGCCAGCAGCTTAGGAGGGACAGGAGCGGGACCCCTCCACTTT. The gene calls are TRBV7-2 and TRBJ1-6; 8 nucleotides align to TRBD1. CDR3 length: 15 residues. J lost 12 bases, V lost 1 base, and 8 bases had no gene match. Germline V gene sequence: CDR1 SGHTA, CDR2 FQGNSA.

This clonotype was counted only a few times. V gene TRBV3-1 combines with J gene TRBJ2-1; D may be TRBD1 (7 bases). Trimming shortened V by 0 bases and J by 8 bases, and 11 bases separated the two germline ends. The CDR3 has 14 amino acids. Germline values: CDR1 LGHDT, CDR2 YNNKEL (reference sequence). CDR3 bases: TGTGCCAGCAGCCAAGACGCAGGGGGGCATGAGCAGTTCTTC. Translating gives CASSQDAGGHEQFF.

This chain links TRBV2 with TRBJ2-1; the D gene is possibly TRBD2 (6 bases). This CDR3 has 14 amino acids. Germline V CDR1 and CDR2: SNHLY, FYNNEI. Trimming stripped 6 bases from V and 9 bases from J, with 18 bases between. The CDR3 reads CASRPTGGGSEQFF. In nucleotides, the CDR3 is TGTGCCAGCAGGCCCACCGGTGGGGGGAGTGAGCAGTTCTTC.